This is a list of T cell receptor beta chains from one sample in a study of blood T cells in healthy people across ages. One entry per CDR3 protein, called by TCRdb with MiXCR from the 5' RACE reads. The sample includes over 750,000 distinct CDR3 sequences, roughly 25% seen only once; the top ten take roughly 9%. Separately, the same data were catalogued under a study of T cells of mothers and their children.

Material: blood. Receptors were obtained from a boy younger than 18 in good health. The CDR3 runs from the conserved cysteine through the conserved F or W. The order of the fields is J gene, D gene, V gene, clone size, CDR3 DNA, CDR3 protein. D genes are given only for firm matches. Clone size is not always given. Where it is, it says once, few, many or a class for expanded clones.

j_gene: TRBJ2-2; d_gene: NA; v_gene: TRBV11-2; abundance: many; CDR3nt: TGTGCCAGTCACAGGATGAACACCGGGGAGCTGTTTTTT; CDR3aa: CASHRMNTGELFF
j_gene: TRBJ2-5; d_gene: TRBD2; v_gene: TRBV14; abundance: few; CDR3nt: TGTGCCAGCAGCCAGATAGCGGGAGTGACAGAGACCCAGTACTTC; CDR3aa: CASSQIAGVTETQYF
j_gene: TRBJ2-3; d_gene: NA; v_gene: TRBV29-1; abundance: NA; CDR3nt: TGCAGCGTTGAAGATAGGGGACCGACAGATACGCAGTATTTT; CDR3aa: CSVEDRGPTDTQYF
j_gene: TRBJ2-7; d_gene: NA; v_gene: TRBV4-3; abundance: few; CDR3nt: TGCGCCAGCAGCCAAGATTACGACAGCTCCTACGAGCAGTACTTC; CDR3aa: CASSQDYDSSYEQYF
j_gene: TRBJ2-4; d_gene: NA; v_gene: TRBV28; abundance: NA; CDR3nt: TGTGCCAGCAGTACCAGGGGGGGTTTAGCCAAAAACATTCAGTACTTC; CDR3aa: CASSTRGGLAKNIQYF
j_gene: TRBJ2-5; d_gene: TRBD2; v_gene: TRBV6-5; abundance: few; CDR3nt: TGTGCCAGCAGTTACGGTGGGGGGGAAGAGACCCAGTACTTC; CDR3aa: CASSYGGGEETQYF
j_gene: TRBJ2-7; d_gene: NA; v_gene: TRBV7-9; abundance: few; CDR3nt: TGTGCCAGCAGCTACTGGGTCCGGGACGAGCAGTACTTC; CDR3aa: CASSYWVRDEQYF
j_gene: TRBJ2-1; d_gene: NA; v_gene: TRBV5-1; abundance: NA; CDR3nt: TGCGCCAGCCGAATTTCCCTGACGGGTTCCTTCAATGAGCAGTTCTTC; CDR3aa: CASRISLTGSFNEQFF
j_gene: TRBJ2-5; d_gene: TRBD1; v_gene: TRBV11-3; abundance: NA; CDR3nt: TGTGCCAGCTCTCGCACAGGGGCGAAGACCCAGTACTTC; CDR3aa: CASSRTGAKTQYF
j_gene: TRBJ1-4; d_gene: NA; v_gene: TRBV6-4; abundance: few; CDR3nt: TGTGCCAGCAGTGACGCAAACTCCAGGTGGCCTGAGGAAAAACTGTTTTTT; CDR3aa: CASSDANSRWPEEKLFF
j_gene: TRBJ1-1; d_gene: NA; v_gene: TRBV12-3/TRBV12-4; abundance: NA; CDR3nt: TGTGCCAGCAGTTTAGTGTTGGGGGTTGTCACTGAAGCTTTCTTT; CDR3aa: CASSLVLGVVTEAFF
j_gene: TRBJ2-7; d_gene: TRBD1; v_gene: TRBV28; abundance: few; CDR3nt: TGTGCCATTTCCCCGGACAGGGGTAGTTACGAGCAGTACTTC; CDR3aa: CAISPDRGSYEQYF
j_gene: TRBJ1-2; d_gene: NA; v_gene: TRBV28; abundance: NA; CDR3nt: TGTGCCAGCAGGTCGGCCAACCCCGTAAAGTCCTACACCTTC; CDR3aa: CASRSANPVKSYTF
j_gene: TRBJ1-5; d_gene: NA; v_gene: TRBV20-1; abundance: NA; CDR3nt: TGCAGTGCTAGATATAGCAATCAGCCCCAGCATTTT; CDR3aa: CSARYSNQPQHF
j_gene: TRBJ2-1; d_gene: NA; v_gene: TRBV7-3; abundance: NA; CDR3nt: TGTGCCAGCAGCTTAGATCGGGCAGCGGACAATGAGCAGTTCTTC; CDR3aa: CASSLDRAADNEQFF
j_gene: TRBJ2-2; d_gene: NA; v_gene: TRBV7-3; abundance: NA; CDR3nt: TGTGCCAGCAGCTTATTAATGAACACCGGGGAGCTGTTTTTT; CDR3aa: CASSLLMNTGELFF
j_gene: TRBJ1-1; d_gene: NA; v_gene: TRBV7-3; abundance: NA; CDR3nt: TGTGCCAGCAGCTTATCAGGAGGTGGGAACACTGAAGCTTTCTTT; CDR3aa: CASSLSGGGNTEAFF
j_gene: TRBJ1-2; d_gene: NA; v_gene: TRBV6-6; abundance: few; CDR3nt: TGTGCCAGCAGTTACTCGGACAGAAACTATGGCTACACCTTC; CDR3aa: CASSYSDRNYGYTF
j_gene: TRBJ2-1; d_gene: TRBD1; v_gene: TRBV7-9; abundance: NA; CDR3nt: TGTGCCAGCAGCGCGCAACAGGGGGCTGATAGAATCGATGAGCAGTTCTTC; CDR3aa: CASSAQQGADRIDEQFF
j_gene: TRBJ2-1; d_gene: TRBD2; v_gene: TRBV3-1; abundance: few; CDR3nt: TGTGCCAGCAGCCCCTGGACTAGCGGGACCTACAATGAGCAGTTCTTC; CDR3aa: CASSPWTSGTYNEQFF
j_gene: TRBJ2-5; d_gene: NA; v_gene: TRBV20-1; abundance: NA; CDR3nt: TGCAGTGCTAGACAGGACGGATCGGGGGAGACCCAGTACTTC; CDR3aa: CSARQDGSGETQYF
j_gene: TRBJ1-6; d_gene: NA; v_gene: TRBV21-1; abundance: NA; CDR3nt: TGTGCCAGCAGCAAATACCCGTCGCGTTCACCCCTCCACTTT; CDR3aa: CASSKYPSRSPLHF
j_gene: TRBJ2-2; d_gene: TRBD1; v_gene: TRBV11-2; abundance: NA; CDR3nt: TGTGCCAGCAGCTTATGGACAGGGGGCGACAGCGGAGAGCTGTTTTTT; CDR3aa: CASSLWTGGDSGELFF
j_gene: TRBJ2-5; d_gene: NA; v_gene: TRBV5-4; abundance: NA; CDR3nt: TGTGCCAGCAGCTTGTATGAACCGGGAAAAGTGACCCAGTACTTC; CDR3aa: CASSLYEPGKVTQYF
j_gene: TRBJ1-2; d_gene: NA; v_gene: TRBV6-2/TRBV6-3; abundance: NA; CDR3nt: TGTGCCAGCAGTTACTCAGCTGGGAGTCGTGGCTACACCTTC; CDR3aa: CASSYSAGSRGYTF
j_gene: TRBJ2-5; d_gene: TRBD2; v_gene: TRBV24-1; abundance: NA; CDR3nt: TGTGCCACCCGCGGGAGTTCGGAGACCCAGTACTTC; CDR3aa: CATRGSSETQYF
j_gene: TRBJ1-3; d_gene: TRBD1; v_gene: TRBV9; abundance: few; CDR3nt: TGCGCCAGCAGCGAATCGACAGGGTTTGATTCCGCTGGGGAAAACACCATATATTTT; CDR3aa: CASSESTGFDSAGENTIYF
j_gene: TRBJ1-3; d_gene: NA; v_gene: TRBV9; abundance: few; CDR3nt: TGTGCCAGCAGCGTACGAGGGTTAGGAAACACCATATATTTT; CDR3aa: CASSVRGLGNTIYF
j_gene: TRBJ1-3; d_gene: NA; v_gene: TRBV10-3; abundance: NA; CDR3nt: TGTGCCATCAGTGAGCGGACAGACTCTGGAAACACCATATATTTT; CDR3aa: CAISERTDSGNTIYF
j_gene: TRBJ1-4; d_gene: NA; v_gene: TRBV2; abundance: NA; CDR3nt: TGTGCCAGCAGTGGGGAGTCGGGGAGACTGTTTTTT; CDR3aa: CASSGESGRLFF
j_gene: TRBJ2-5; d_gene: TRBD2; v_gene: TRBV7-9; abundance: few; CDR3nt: TGTGCCAGCACCTGGTGGGTCGAGCGGGGGGGTCAAGAGACCCAGTACTTC; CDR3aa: CASTWWVERGGQETQYF
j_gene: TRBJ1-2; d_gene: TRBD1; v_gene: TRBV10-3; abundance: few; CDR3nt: TGTGCCATCACCGAGGACAGGGGCGGGTATGGCTACACCTTC; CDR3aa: CAITEDRGGYGYTF
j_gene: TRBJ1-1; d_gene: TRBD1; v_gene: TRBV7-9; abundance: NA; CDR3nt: TGTGCCAGTCAGGGGGAGACGAACACTGAAGCTTTCTTT; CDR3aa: CASQGETNTEAFF
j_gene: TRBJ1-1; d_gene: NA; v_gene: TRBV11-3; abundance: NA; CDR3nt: TGTGCCAGCAGCCCTACGCACGTGAACACTGAAGCTTTCTTT; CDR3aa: CASSPTHVNTEAFF
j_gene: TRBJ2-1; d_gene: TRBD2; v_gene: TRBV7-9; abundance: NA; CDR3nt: TGTGCCAGCAGCCCGGCGCTATCTAGCGGGATCAACAATGAGCAGTTCTTC; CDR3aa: CASSPALSSGINNEQFF
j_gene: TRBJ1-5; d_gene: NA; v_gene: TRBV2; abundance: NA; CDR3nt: TGTGCCAGCACCACCAGCAATCAGCCCCAGCATTTT; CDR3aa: CASTTSNQPQHF